This T cell receptor beta chain was identified during a study of blood T cell repertoires in COVID-19. About the study: Spain, Italy and the United States supplied samples that represented acute and convalescent COVID-19.

Enrolment of Seattle patients took place during active infection, and they were followed longitudinally. The repertoire was sequenced with immunoSEQ multiplex PCR; TCRdb's copy has only in-frame clones and lacks some. The sample consists of tens of thousands of clones, 65% to 90% of them appearing once. Looked up from germline, CDR1 is LGHDT and CDR2 is YNNKEL (reference sequence). The CDR3 consists of 13 residues. The V and J ends lost 4 bases and 3 bases, in that order; junction bases with no gene match: 2. The sample was peripheral blood. The receptor's source is a man aged 45-65 years with COVID-19, enrolled during active disease. This sequence joins TRBV3-1 (or the pseudogene TRBV3-2) and TRBJ2-7, with 8 bases fitting TRBD1. The CDR3, as DNA: TGTGCCAGCAGCCGAGACAGGGGCTACGAGCAGTACTTC. Protein sequence: CASSRDRGYEQYF.